This record concerns one TCR beta chain sequence. Different DNA sequences within this sample yield the same CDR3. This record belongs to a study of blood T cell repertoires in COVID-19. Study overall: Acute-phase and convalescent COVID-19 samples originated in the United States, Italy and Spain. T cells, B-cell-depleted T cells, or PBMCs supplied cDNA or gDNA.

The germline V gene encodes CDR1 MDHEN and CDR2 SYDVKM. CDR3 length: 13 amino acids. Trimming took off 2 bases at V and 5 bases at J, with 9 bases between the two ends. In the authors' workflow: Reference gene primer amplification gave nucleated cell count estimates. Profiling relied on immunoSEQ multiplex PCR, and the TCRdb table lists in-frame clones only, not all of them. That table supplies the V and J calls and clone size; D and trimming were determined from the DNA. Of fewer than 250,000 clones listed, about 83% were seen once; the top ten hold roughly 5%. The chain employs TRBV28 and TRBJ2-5; the D gene is possibly TRBD2 (6 bases). The sequence was obtained from a woman in her sixties or seventies with active or convalescent COVID-19. Material for sequencing was peripheral blood. The CDR3, as DNA: TGTGCCAGCAGTTTAGGGGGAGGTGAGACCCAGTACTTC. This gives the protein CASSLGGGETQYF. Using reference TRBV28 and TRBJ2-5 for the parts outside the CDR3, the full variable domain is DVKVTQSSRYLVKRTGEKVFLECVQDMDHENMFWYRQDPGLGLRLIYFSYDVKMKEKGDIPEGYSVSREKKERFSLILESASTNQTSMYLCASSLGGGETQYFGPGTRLLVL.